The 14 T cell receptor beta chains reported below all come from one sample, sequenced in a study of molecular identifiers for immune sequencing clone quantification. TCRdb re-derived calls from the PCR reads in MiXCR, one entry per CDR3 protein. The profile covers hundreds of thousands of distinct CDR3 sequences, with roughly 23% appearing a single time and about 0.84% taken by the ten largest. Sequenced material: naive CD8+ T cells from blood, with Jurkat cell RNA spiked in. Subset indicated: FACS-sorted CD8+CD4-CCR7+CD45RA+ naive T cells. These receptors were obtained from a human donor in good health. Some libraries in this study had Jurkat cell RNA spiked in.

This clonotype was recorded at least ten times. The chain is built from TRBV12-3 or TRBV12-4 and TRBJ2-6; D is perhaps TRBD1 (6 bases). This CDR3 has 21 amino acids. The V end was cut by 3 bases, the J end by 0 bases, with 24 bases between. CDR3 region: CASSFRFQTGRQTSGANVLTF. DNA of the CDR3: TGTGCCAGCAGTTTTCGGTTCCAGACAGGCCGACAGACCTCTGGGGCCAACGTCCTGACTTTC.

This chain uses TRBV3-1 with TRBJ2-1, with TRBD1 matching over 10 bases. The V and J ends lost 0 bases and 5 bases, in that order; junction bases with no gene match: 4. Germline V gives CDR1 LGHDT, CDR2 YNNKEL (reference sequence). The CDR3 runs 16 residues. The CDR3 DNA follows: TGTGCCAGCAGCCAAGATGTGGGACAGGGGAACAATGAGCAGTTCTTC. Its protein product is CASSQDVGQGNNEQFF.

This clonotype was recorded at least ten times. The V and J genes are TRBV20-1 and TRBJ1-5; no clear D. The CDR3 runs to 13 residues. Per the germline V gene, CDR1 is DFQATT and CDR2 is SNEGSKA (reference sequence). V shed 2 bases and J shed 1 base, with 6 bases lying between them. In DNA form, the CDR3 reads TGCAGTGCTAGATCAGGAAGCAATCAGCCCCAGCATTTT. Protein product: CSARSGSNQPQHF.

The chain joins TRBV30 to TRBJ1-4; no reliable D call. Germline V gene sequence: CDR1 GTSNPN, CDR2 SVGIG (reference sequence). The CDR3 has 11 amino acids. Trimming left V 2 bases short and J 4 bases short, with 2 bases between. The CDR3 DNA follows: TGTGCCTGGAGTCGTAATGAAAAACTGTTTTTT. Residues: CAWSRNEKLFF.

V usage is TRBV6-5 and J usage is TRBJ2-7; unclear D gene. Trimming left V 0 bases short and J 2 bases short, with 11 bases between. The germline V gene has CDR1 MNHEY and CDR2 SVGAGI. This CDR3 has 15 amino acids. The CDR3 DNA is TGTGCCAGCAGTTACTCGCCAGGTTTGACCTACGAGCAGTACTTC. Encoded protein: CASSYSPGLTYEQYF.

This chain uses TRBV5-1 with TRBJ2-3; 14 bases are a match to TRBD2. V lost 4 bases and J lost 0; bases outside the gene matches: 7. This CDR3 spans 18 amino acids. Germline CDR1 and CDR2: SGHRS and YFSETQ. CDR3 coding DNA: TGCGCCAGCAGCATGTCGTGGACTAGCGGGGGGAGCACAGATACGCAGTATTTT. This sequence encodes CASSMSWTSGGSTDTQYF.

The sample holds a few counts of this clonotype. The rearrangement joins TRBV4-1 to TRBJ2-7, with D perhaps TRBD2 (6 bases). CDR3 length: 15 residues. The ends were cut back, 1 base at V and 3 bases at J, with 13 bases in the middle. Germline lookup yields CDR1 MGHRA and CDR2 YSYEKL. The CDR3 loop is CASSQVGEVSYEQYF. CDR3 bases: TGCGCCAGCAGCCAAGTCGGGGAGGTGAGCTACGAGCAGTACTTC.

The table lists this clonotype with a few counts. The chain uses TRBV4-2 and TRBJ1-5, with TRBD1 matching 10 bases. With 3 bases clipped from V and 8 bases from J, the junction kept 13 bases outside the gene matches. The CDR3 sequence is 17 residues long. CDR1 LGHNA and CDR2 YNFKEQ come from the germline V gene. The CDR3 sequence is CASSQNRGQGLLEPQHF. The DNA of the CDR3 is TGTGCCAGCAGCCAGAACAGGGGACAGGGGCTGTTGGAGCCCCAGCATTTT.

Only a few counts were recorded for this clonotype. A junction end diverges from the germline sequence, so it may reflect a read error. The chain recombines TRBV7-9 with TRBJ2-5; 8 bases are a match to TRBD1. From germline, CDR1 is SEHNR and CDR2 FQNEAQ (reference sequence). The CDR3 runs to 16 residues. CDR3 DNA sequence: TGTGCCAGCAGCTTAATTCTCAGGGGGCCTCAAGAGCCCCAGTACTTC. Translated: CASSLILRGPQEPQYF.

There are many counts of this clonotype. V is TRBV4-1 and J is TRBJ2-7; D unresolved. CDR3 length: 13 residues. Trimming stripped 0 bases from V and 7 bases from J, with 10 bases between. Germline values: CDR1 MGHRA, CDR2 YSYEKL. The CDR3 sequence is CASSQESGGEQYF. CDR3 in DNA: TGCGCCAGCAGCCAAGAATCCGGTGGGGAGCAGTACTTC.

At least ten counts were recorded for this clonotype. The rearrangement joins TRBV15 to TRBJ1-3, with unresolved D. Germline V CDR1 and CDR2: LNHNV, YYDKDF (reference sequence). Trimming left V 5 bases short and J 0 bases short, with 14 bases between. The CDR3 extends over 16 amino acids. The CDR3 sequence: CATSPRGRDSGNTIYF. In DNA form, the CDR3 reads TGTGCCACCAGCCCGAGAGGGAGGGACTCTGGAAACACCATATATTTT.

The genes are TRBV27 and TRBJ2-7; D may be TRBD1 (6 bases). This CDR3 is 13 amino acids long. In germline, CDR1 is MNHEY, CDR2 SMNVEV (reference sequence). The V end lost 6 bases, the J end lost 6 bases, and 15 bases lay between the germline ends. In nucleotides, the CDR3 is TGTGCCAGCAGATTGGGGGCGTCGGTCGAGCAGTACTTC. This codes for CASRLGASVEQYF.

The chain recombines TRBV5-1 with TRBJ2-5; tentative D call: TRBD1 (5 bases). CDR1 and CDR2 from the germline V gene are SGHRS and YFSETQ. V lost 1 base to trimming and J lost 2 bases, with 15 bases between them. The CDR3 contains 16 residues. The CDR3 region has the DNA TGCGCCAGCAGCTTGTCCCTATTGGACACACAAGAGACCCAGTACTTC. Residues: CASSLSLLDTQETQYF.

This clonotype was detected many times. The chain joins TRBV7-9 to TRBJ2-3, with 7 bases identical to TRBD1. V shed 5 bases and J 4 bases; nucleotides not matched to a gene: 6. The CDR3 length is 14 residues. Germline V CDR1 and CDR2: SEHNR, FQNEAQ (reference sequence). CDR3: CASSRRQGPDTQYF. The CDR3 DNA reads as TGTGCCAGCAGCCGAAGACAGGGTCCAGATACGCAGTATTTT.